This T cell receptor (beta chain) was documented in a study of blood T cell repertoires in COVID-19. In the authors' methods: Amplification from reference gene primers served as the basis for estimated nucleated cell counts. TCRdb's copy holds only in-frame clones and misses some; the assay was immunoSEQ multiplex PCR. V, J and clone size are those of that table, while D and trimming were read from the DNA. The data show about 330,000 clones, under 95% seen once. This clone was picked up a small number of times. V lost 3 bases to trimming and J lost 1 base, with 9 bases between them. CDR1 is MNHNS and CDR2 is SASEGT in the germline V gene. This CDR3 has 14 residues. Ages ranged from about 18 to 100 years, with residence in 20 to 30 US areas.

The rearrangement uses TRBV6-1 and TRBJ1-2, with D possibly matching TRBD1 (5 bases). Specimen: PBMCs or T cells enriched from blood (not recorded which). The receptor comes from a woman in her thirties who had recovered from COVID-19. The CDR3: CASSEKGRNYGYTF. CDR3 in DNA: TGTGCCAGCAGTGAGAAGGGGCGTAACTATGGCTACACCTTC.